What follows are 24 T cell receptor beta chains derived from one specimen sequenced in a study of blood T cell repertoires in COVID-19. Only in-frame clones appear in the TCRdb table, and some are missing; sequencing was by immunoSEQ multiplex PCR. The sample lists 77,000 or so clones; about 85% were seen once. The sequencing sample was made of peripheral blood. Receptors were obtained from a man at least 80 years old with acute or convalescent COVID-19.

V usage is TRBV29-1 and J usage is TRBJ1-1; TRBD1 might be the D (6 bases). Germline V CDR1 and CDR2: SQVTM, ANQGSEA. The V end was cut by 4 bases, the J end by 8 bases, with 20 bases between. The CDR3 has 14 amino acids. CDR3: CSVVTGTPSSEAFF. The CDR3 DNA sequence: TGCAGCGTTGTTACCGGGACACCCTCCTCCGAAGCTTTCTTT.

The chain recombines TRBV7-9 with TRBJ2-7; weak D call: TRBD2 (5 bases). V lost 6 bases, J lost 0 bases, and 12 bases lay in between. The CDR3 extends over 14 amino acids. Germline V gene sequence: CDR1 SEHNR, CDR2 FQNEAQ (reference sequence). DNA of the CDR3: TGTGCCAGCAGATCCTCGGGAAGCTCCTACGAGCAGTACTTC. Protein sequence: CASRSSGSSYEQYF.

The genes are TRBV11-1 and TRBJ2-3; TRBD2 matches 10 bases. The CDR3 loop spans 16 amino acids. The V and J ends lost 1 base and 2 bases, in that order; junction bases with no gene match: 3. Germline lookup yields CDR1 SGHAT and CDR2 FQDESV (reference sequence). The CDR3 loop is CASSLVSGGLTDTQYF. The CDR3 nucleotides read TGTGCCAGCAGCTTAGTTAGCGGGGGGCTCACAGATACGCAGTATTTT.

The chain carries TRBV5-1 and TRBJ1-6; TRBD1 matches 9 bases. The V segment lost 1 base and the J segment 8 bases; nucleotides outside the gene matches: 7. The CDR3 runs to 16 residues. From germline, CDR1 is SGHRS and CDR2 YFSETQ. The CDR3 bases are TGCGCCAGCAGCTTGCGGCAACAGGGGGCGGATTCACCCCTCCACTTT. Amino acid sequence: CASSLRQQGADSPLHF.

The rearrangement links TRBV18 to TRBJ1-4; TRBD1 matches at 12 bases. V shed 1 base, J shed 3 bases, and the junction held 3 bases outside the gene matches. Looked up from germline, CDR1 is KGHSH and CDR2 is LQKENI. This CDR3 has 17 residues. The CDR3 DNA follows: TGTGCCAGCTCACCACAGGGACAGGGGGCGGCTAATGAAAAACTGTTTTTT. Translating gives CASSPQGQGAANEKLFF.

The V call is TRBV28, the J call TRBJ1-6; a weak D match, TRBD1 (5 bases). The CDR3 is 16 amino acids. The V end lost 6 bases, the J end lost 0 bases, and 12 bases lay between the germline ends. Germline lookup yields CDR1 MDHEN and CDR2 SYDVKM. The CDR3 bases are TGTGCCAGCAGAGGGCCAGGGAACTCCTATAATTCACCCCTCCACTTT. It is translated as CASRGPGNSYNSPLHF.

The CDR3 DNA sequence: TGTGCCAGCAGTGCCAGGGACACTGAAGCTTTCTTT. Its protein product is CASSARDTEAFF. This chain connects TRBV2 to TRBJ1-1; TRBD1 might be the D (5 bases). CDR3 size: 12 residues. Trimming cost V 4 bases and J 3 bases, with 6 bases left between them. Per the germline V gene, CDR1 is SNHLY and CDR2 is FYNNEI.

The chain is built from TRBV18 and TRBJ2-5; 7 bases agree with TRBD1. CDR3 length: 14 residues. Trimming took 2 bases from V and 5 from J; bases not matched to a gene: 5. Germline assignment: CDR1 KGHSH and CDR2 LQKENI. The DNA for the CDR3 is TGTGCCAGCTCACCAACAGGGGACGTGGAGACCCAGTACTTC. Its translation is CASSPTGDVETQYF.

The chain couples TRBV7-3 to TRBJ1-1; D is possibly TRBD1 (5 bases). Trimming removed 5 bases at V and 0 bases at J, with 13 bases between. The CDR3 covers 15 residues. Germline CDR1 is SGHTA and CDR2 is FQGTGA. CDR3 protein: CASSPRGELNTEAFF. The CDR3 DNA reads as TGTGCCAGCAGCCCCCGGGGGGAGTTGAACACTGAAGCTTTCTTT.

The V call is TRBV10-3, the J call TRBJ1-1, with a possible D match to TRBD1 (5 bases). Germline CDR1 ENHRY, CDR2 SYGVKD. Trimming cost V 2 bases and J 3 bases, with 10 bases left between them. This CDR3 contains 14 residues. The CDR3 here is CAISELGEDTEAFF. The CDR3 DNA sequence: TGTGCCATCAGTGAGCTGGGGGAGGACACTGAAGCTTTCTTT.

The chain links TRBV29-1 to TRBJ1-1, with 8 bases matching TRBD1. The trim removed 8 bases at V and 0 bases at J, leaving 8 bases unmatched. This CDR3 region has 14 residues. Germline V gene lookup returns CDR1 SQVTM and CDR2 ANQGSEA. The CDR3, as DNA: TGCAGCCATGACAGGGGATCTGTGAACACTGAAGCTTTCTTT. It specifies CSHDRGSVNTEAFF.

The V call is TRBV9, the J call TRBJ2-5; the D gene is possibly TRBD2 (7 bases). The V end lost 2 bases, the J end lost 4 bases, and 12 bases lay between the germline ends. The length of the CDR3 is 14 residues. Germline CDR1 and CDR2: SGDLS and YYNGEE. Here the CDR3 DNA reads TGTGCCAGCAGCGTCGGGGGCGGGAGAGAGACCCAGTACTTC. As protein: CASSVGGGRETQYF.

This chain connects TRBV20-1 to TRBJ2-7; TRBD2 is a possible D gene (6 bases). This CDR3 region has 12 residues. Germline V gene data show CDR1 as DFQATT and CDR2 as SNEGSKA (reference sequence). Deletions cut 3 bases from V and 2 bases from J, with 8 bases between. CDR3 in amino acids: CSASPGAYEQYF. In nucleotides, the CDR3 is TGCAGTGCTAGTCCGGGAGCCTACGAGCAGTACTTC.

V gene TRBV6-2 or TRBV6-3 combines with J gene TRBJ1-1; tentatively, D is TRBD1 (5 bases). The CDR3 runs to 11 residues. The germline V gene encodes CDR1 MNHEY and CDR2 SVGEGT. V dropped 5 bases and J dropped 5 bases, with 6 bases sitting between them. CDR3 amino acids: CASSQGTEAFF. Here the CDR3 DNA reads TGTGCCAGCAGTCAGGGTACTGAAGCTTTCTTT.

The V and J genes are TRBV27 and TRBJ2-7, with D possibly TRBD2 on 6 matching bases. CDR1 MNHEY and CDR2 SMNVEV come from the germline V gene (reference sequence). V lost 5 bases, J lost 8 bases, and 19 bases lay in between. This CDR3 has 14 amino acids. CDR3 sequence reads: CASSSGSSRLQQYF. Written as DNA, the CDR3 is TGTGCCAGCAGTAGCGGGTCCTCACGCCTCCAGCAGTACTTC.

V usage is TRBV11-2 and J usage is TRBJ2-7; 10 bases match TRBD1. The V and J ends lost 4 bases and 1 base, in that order; junction bases with no gene match: 4. This CDR3 contains 15 residues. Germline CDR1 reads SGHAT; CDR2 reads FQNNGV. In DNA, the CDR3 is TGTGCCAGCAGCTACCGGGACAGGGGATCCTACGAGCAGTACTTC. It specifies CASSYRDRGSYEQYF.

The CDR3 reads CDGGGHLYEQYF. The DNA for the CDR3 is TGTGACGGGGGGGGACATTTATACGAGCAGTACTTC. The chain has TRBV12-3 or TRBV12-4 and TRBJ2-7, with 8 bases that match TRBD2. This CDR3 is built from 12 residues.

The chain couples TRBV5-1 to TRBJ2-7; TRBD2 is a possible D gene (6 bases). V was trimmed by 4 bases and J by 0 bases, leaving 17 bases between them. The length of the CDR3 is 16 residues. Germline loops: CDR1 SGHRS, CDR2 YFSETQ. The CDR3 spells CASSRGTGLSSYEQYF. CDR3 DNA: TGCGCCAGCAGCCGGGGGACCGGGCTTAGCTCCTACGAGCAGTACTTC.

The chain has TRBV24-1 and TRBJ1-2; a weak D match, TRBD1 (6 bases). The CDR3 is 16 residues long. The germline gives CDR1 KGHDR, CDR2 SFDVKD. V lost 5 bases to trimming and J lost 1 base, with 16 bases between them. The CDR3 here is CATSGQDTNLNYGYTF. CDR3 nucleotides: TGTGCCACCAGTGGACAGGACACGAACCTTAACTATGGCTACACCTTC.

This chain joins TRBV6-6 and TRBJ1-3, with TRBD1 matching over 7 bases. V lost 6 bases and J lost 0; bases outside the gene matches: 17. The CDR3 length is 19 residues. The germline gives CDR1 MNHNY, CDR2 SVGAGI (reference sequence). CDR3 bases: TGTGCCAGCAGCTCCTCAAAGGGGGCAGTCTATACCTCTGGAAACACCATATATTTT. It translates to CASSSSKGAVYTSGNTIYF.

The rearrangement links TRBV4-2 to TRBJ2-1; D is unresolved. Germline CDR1 LGHNA, CDR2 YNFKEQ. Trimming removed 8 bases at V and 9 bases at J, with 20 bases between. The CDR3 totals 14 residues. The CDR3 bases are TGTGCCAGCGGGCCCGGAACCTTCGCTACTGAGCAGTTCTTC. Amino acid sequence: CASGPGTFATEQFF.

The V gene is TRBV3-1 (or the pseudogene TRBV3-2), the J gene TRBJ2-7, with a possible D match to TRBD1 (5 bases). Trimming took off 2 bases at V and 3 bases at J, with 11 bases between the two ends. CDR1 is LGHDT, CDR2 YNNKEL, per germline (reference sequence). The CDR3 is 14 amino acids. CDR3 residues: CASSQRGGNYEQYF. CDR3 bases: TGTGCCAGCAGCCAAAGGGGTGGAAACTACGAGCAGTACTTC.

This clone was seen once. For the CDR3, the DNA is TGTGCCAGCAGGGGTCGGACAGGGGTTGTTGAGACTGAAGCTTTCTTT. It specifies CASRGRTGVVETEAFF. This chain joins TRBV25-1 and TRBJ1-1, with 9 bases aligning to TRBD1. CDR1 and CDR2 from the germline V gene are MGHDK and SYGVNS. Trimming removed 6 bases from V and 5 bases from J; junction bases left unmatched: 13. The CDR3 runs to 16 residues.

The gene calls are TRBV6-4 and TRBJ2-1, with TRBD2 identical over 7 bases. This CDR3 spans 16 amino acids. V lost 4 bases to trimming and J lost 3 bases; unmatched junction nucleotides: 9. Germline V gene data show CDR1 as MRHNA and CDR2 as SNTAGT. The CDR3 reads CASSAHSGLGYNEQFF. The CDR3 DNA is TGTGCCAGCAGTGCCCATTCCGGACTAGGCTACAATGAGCAGTTCTTC.